This entry features one T cell receptor beta chain sequence. Its antigen remains unknown. These data belong to a study of OX40 agonist ivuxolimab in advanced cancers. For the study at large: Participants averaged approximately 60 years of age (range about 23 to 79) and were 82.7% male.

Clones were sequenced by immunoSEQ multiplex PCR, and TCRdb holds only the in-frame ones, with some missing. The table has 17,000 or so clones, 75% to 90% seen once. Study conclusions and caveats: The average count of expanded clones was higher among CD8+ T cells than among CD4+.

Germline V gene data show CDR1 as WNHNN and CDR2 as SYGVQD (reference sequence). Trimming removed 4 bases at V and 4 bases at J, with 2 bases between. This CDR3 contains 10 residues. This TCR derives from an adult with an advanced solid tumor such as melanoma, head and neck, liver or kidney cancer. Sequences were derived from CD4+ or CD8+ T cells sorted from blood, sampled in a trial of the OX40 agonist ivuxolimab. The chain carries TRBV10-1 and TRBJ2-7; no clear D. CDR3 amino acids: CASSAYEQYF. DNA for the CDR3: TGCGCCAGCAGTGCTTACGAGCAGTACTTC.